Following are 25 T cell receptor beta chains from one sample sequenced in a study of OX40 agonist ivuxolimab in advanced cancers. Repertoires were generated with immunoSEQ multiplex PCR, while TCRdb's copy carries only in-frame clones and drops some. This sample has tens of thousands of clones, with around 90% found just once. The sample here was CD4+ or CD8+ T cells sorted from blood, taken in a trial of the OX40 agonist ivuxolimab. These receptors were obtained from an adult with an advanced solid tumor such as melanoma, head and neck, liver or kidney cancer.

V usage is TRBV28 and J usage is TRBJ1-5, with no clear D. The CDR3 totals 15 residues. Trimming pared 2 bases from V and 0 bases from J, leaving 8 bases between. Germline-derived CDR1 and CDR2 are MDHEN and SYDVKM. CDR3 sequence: CASSLTGDSNQPQHF. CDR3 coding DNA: TGTGCCAGCAGTTTAACCGGGGATAGCAATCAGCCCCAGCATTTT.

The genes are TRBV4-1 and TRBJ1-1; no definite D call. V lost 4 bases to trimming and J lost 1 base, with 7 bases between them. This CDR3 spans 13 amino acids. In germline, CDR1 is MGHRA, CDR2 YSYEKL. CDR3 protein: CASSREENTEAFF. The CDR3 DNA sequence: TGCGCCAGCAGCCGCGAGGAGAACACTGAAGCTTTCTTT.

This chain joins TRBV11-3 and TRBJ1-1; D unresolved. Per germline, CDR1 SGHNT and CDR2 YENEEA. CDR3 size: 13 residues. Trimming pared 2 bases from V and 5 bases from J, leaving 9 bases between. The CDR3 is CASSLHSLTEAFF. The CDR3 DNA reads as TGTGCCAGCAGCTTACATTCCCTGACTGAAGCTTTCTTT. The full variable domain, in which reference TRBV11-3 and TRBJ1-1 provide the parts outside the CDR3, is EAGVVQSPRYKIIEKKQPVAFWCNPISGHNTLYWYLQNLGQGPELLIRYENEEAVDDSQLPKDRFSAERLKGVDSTLKIQPAELGDSAVYLCASSLHSLTEAFFGQGTRLTVV.

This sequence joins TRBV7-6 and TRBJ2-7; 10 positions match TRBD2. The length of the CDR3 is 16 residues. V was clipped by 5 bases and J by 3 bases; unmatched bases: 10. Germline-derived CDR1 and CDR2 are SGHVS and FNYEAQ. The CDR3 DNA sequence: TGTGCCAGCAGCCTATCCTCTAGCGGGGGCATCTACGAGCAGTACTTC. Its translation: CASSLSSSGGIYEQYF. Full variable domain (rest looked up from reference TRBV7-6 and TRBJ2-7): GAGVSQSPRYKVTKRGQDVALRCDPISGHVSLYWYRQALGQGPEFLTYFNYEAQQDKSGLPNDRFSAERPEGSISTLTIQRTEQRDSAMYRCASSLSSSGGIYEQYFGPGTRLTVT.

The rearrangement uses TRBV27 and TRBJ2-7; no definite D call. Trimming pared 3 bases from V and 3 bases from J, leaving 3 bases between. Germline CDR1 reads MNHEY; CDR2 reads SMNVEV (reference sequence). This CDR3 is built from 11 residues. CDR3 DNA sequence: TGTGCCAGCAGTTTGGGCTACGAGCAGTACTTC. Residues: CASSLGYEQYF.

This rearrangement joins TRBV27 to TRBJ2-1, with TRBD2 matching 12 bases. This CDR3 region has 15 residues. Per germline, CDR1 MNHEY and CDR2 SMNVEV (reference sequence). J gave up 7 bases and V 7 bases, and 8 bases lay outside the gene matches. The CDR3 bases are TGTGCCAGCAAACCCCTAGCGGGGGGGCCGAATGAGCAGTTCTTC. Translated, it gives CASKPLAGGPNEQFF.

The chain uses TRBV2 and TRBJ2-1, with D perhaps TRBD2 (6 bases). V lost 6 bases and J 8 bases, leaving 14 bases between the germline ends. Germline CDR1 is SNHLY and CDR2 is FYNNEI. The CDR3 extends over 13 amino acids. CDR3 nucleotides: TGTGCCAGCAGGGGCGGGGAACACTATGAGCAGTTCTTC. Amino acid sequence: CASRGGEHYEQFF.

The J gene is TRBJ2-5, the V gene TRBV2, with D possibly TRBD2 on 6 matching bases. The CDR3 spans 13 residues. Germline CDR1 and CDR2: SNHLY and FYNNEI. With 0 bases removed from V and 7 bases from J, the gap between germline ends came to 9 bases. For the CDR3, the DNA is TGTGCCAGCAGTGAAGCCCGGGGAGGGACCCAGTACTTC. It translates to CASSEARGGTQYF.

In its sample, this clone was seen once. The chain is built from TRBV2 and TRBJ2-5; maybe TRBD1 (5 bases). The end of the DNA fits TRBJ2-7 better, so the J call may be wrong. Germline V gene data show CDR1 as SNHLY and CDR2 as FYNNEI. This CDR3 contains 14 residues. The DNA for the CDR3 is TGTGCCAGCAGTGTACGAGTCGCAGGGAACGAGCAGTACTTC. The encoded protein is CASSVRVAGNEQYF.

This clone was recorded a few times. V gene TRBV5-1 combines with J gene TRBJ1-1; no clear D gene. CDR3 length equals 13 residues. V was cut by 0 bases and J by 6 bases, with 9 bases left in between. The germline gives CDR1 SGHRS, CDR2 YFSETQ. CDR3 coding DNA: TGCGCCAGCAGCTTGGCGGAGAGGCCTGAAGCTTTCTTT. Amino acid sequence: CASSLAERPEAFF.

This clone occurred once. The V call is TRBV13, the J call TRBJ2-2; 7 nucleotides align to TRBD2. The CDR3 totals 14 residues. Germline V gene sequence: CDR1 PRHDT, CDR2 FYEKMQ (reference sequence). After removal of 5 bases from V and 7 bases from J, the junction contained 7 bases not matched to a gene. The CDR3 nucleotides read TGTGCCAGCAGCCAGACGAGGGAGGGCGGGGAGCTGTTTTTT. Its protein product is CASSQTREGGELFF.

CDR3 DNA: TGTGCCAGCAGTGACCCGATTACAGGAGTCTTTTACAATGAGCAGTTCTTC. Protein: CASSDPITGVFYNEQFF. The chain is built from TRBV6-1 and TRBJ2-1; D might be TRBD1 (5 bases). The CDR3 is made up of 17 amino acids. The V gene's germline CDR1 is MNHNS and CDR2 SASEGT. V lost 3 bases and J 4 bases, leaving 19 bases between the germline ends.

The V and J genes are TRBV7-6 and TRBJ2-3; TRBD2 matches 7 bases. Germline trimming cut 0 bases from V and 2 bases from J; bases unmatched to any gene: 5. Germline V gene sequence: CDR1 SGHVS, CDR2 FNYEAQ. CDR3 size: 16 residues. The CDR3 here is CASSLAGGTPTDTQYF. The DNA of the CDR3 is TGTGCCAGCAGCTTAGCGGGGGGGACCCCCACAGATACGCAGTATTTT.

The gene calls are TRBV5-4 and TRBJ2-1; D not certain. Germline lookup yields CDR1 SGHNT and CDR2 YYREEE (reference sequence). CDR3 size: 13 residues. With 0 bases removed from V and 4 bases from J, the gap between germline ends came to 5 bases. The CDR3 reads CASSLEEYNEQFF. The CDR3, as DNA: TGTGCCAGCAGCTTGGAGGAATACAATGAGCAGTTCTTC.

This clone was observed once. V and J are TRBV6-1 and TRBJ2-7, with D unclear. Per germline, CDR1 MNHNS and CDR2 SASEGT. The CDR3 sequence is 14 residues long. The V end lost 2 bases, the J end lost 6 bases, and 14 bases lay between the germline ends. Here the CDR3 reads CASSENSLVCEQYF. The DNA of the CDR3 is TGTGCCAGCAGTGAAAATTCCCTAGTATGCGAGCAGTACTTC.

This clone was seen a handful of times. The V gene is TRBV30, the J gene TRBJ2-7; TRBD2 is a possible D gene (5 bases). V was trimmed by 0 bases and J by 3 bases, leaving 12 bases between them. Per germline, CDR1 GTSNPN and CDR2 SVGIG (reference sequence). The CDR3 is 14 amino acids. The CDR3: CAWSVLDFHYEQYF. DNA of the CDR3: TGTGCCTGGAGTGTACTGGACTTCCACTACGAGCAGTACTTC.

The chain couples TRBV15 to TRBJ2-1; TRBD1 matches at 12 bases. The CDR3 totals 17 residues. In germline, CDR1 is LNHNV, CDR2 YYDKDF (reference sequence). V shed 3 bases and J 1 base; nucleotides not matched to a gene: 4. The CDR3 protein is CATSSPGQGASYNEQFF. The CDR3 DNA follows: TGTGCCACCAGCAGCCCGGGACAGGGGGCTTCCTACAATGAGCAGTTCTTC.

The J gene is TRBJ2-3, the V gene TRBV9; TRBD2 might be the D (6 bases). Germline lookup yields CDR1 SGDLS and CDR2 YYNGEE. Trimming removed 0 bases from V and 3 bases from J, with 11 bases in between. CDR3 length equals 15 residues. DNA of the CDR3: TGTGCCAGCAGCGTAGTAGGTAGCGGAACAGATACGCAGTATTTT. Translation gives CASSVVGSGTDTQYF.

The chain's CDR3 is CASRSALSNQPQHF. The DNA of the CDR3 is TGTGCCAGCAGGTCGGCATTGAGCAATCAGCCCCAGCATTTT. The genes are TRBV28 and TRBJ1-5; D remains unclear. Germline lookup yields CDR1 MDHEN and CDR2 SYDVKM. The length of the CDR3 is 14 residues. Trimming shortened V by 6 bases and J by 1 base, and 10 bases separated the two germline ends.

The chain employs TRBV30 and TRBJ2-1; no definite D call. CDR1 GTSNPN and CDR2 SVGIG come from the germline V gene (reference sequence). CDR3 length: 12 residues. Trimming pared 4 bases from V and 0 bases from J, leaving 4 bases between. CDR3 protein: CAWTTSYNEQFF. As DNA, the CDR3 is TGTGCCTGGACTACCTCCTACAATGAGCAGTTCTTC. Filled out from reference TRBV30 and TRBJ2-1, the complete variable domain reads SQTIHQWPATLVQPVGSPLSLECTVEGTSNPNLYWYRQAAGRGLQLLFYSVGIGQISSEVPQNLSASRPQDRQFILSSKKLLLSDSGFYLCAWTTSYNEQFFGPGTRLTVL.

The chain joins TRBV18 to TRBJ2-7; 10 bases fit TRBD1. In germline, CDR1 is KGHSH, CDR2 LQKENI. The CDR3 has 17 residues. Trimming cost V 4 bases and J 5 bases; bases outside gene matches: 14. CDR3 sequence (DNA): TGTGCCAGCTCACAAGACCGGACCGGGACAGGGGTTGACGAGCAGTACTTC. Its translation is CASSQDRTGTGVDEQYF.

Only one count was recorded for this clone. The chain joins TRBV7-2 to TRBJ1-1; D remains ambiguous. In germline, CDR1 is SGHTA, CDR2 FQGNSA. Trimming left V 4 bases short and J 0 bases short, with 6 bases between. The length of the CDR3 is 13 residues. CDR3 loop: CASSSPMNTEAFF. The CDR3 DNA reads TGTGCCAGCAGCTCGCCGATGAACACTGAAGCTTTCTTT.

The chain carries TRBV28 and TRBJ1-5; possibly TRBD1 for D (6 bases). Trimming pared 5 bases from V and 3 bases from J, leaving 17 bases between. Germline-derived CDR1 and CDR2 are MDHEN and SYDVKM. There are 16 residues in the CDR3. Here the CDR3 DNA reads TGTGCCAGCAGTCACGGGGATGGGGGCCCCAATCAGCCCCAGCATTTT. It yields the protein CASSHGDGGPNQPQHF.

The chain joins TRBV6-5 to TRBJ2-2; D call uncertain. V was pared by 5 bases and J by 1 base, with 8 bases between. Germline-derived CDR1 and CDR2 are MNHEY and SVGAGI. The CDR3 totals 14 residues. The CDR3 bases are TGTGCCAGCAGTGATCCAGGGAACACCGGGGAGCTGTTTTTT. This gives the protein CASSDPGNTGELFF.

The CDR3 loop reads CASSASSLAGGRNEQFF. DNA for the CDR3: TGCGCCAGCAGCGCTTCCTCACTAGCGGGGGGAAGGAATGAGCAGTTCTTC. The chain carries TRBV4-3 and TRBJ2-1; 12 nucleotides agree with TRBD2. Germline CDR1 LGHNA, CDR2 YSLEER. V lost 5 bases, J lost 7 bases, and 12 bases stayed unmatched. There are 17 residues in the CDR3.